This is a list of T cell receptor beta chains from one sample in a study of T cell responses to AZD1222 COVID-19 vaccine. TCRdb keeps only in-frame clones here, not all; method: immunoSEQ multiplex PCR. The top ten hold roughly 2.5% of the sample, which has 100,000 to 120,000 clones, approximately 88% seen once. Sequenced here: peripheral blood, sampled on day 0 of AZD1222 vaccination. Source of these receptors: an adult in good health. Both conserved end residues are part of each CDR3. Each record gives: CDR3 protein, CDR3 DNA, CDR3 length, D gene, J gene, clone size, V gene. The D gene is left open where the match is weak. Rows give clone size only sometimes, using once, few, many, or a class for an expanded clone.

CDR3: CASSKTGGEYQETQYF
DNA: TGTGCCAGCAGTAAGACAGGGGGCGAGTACCAAGAGACCCAGTACTTC
length: 16
D: TRBD1
J: TRBJ2-5
size: .
V: TRBV2

CDR3: CAAQGGTTEQYF
DNA: TGTGCCGCACAAGGGGGGACGACAGAGCAGTACTTC
length: 12
D: .
J: TRBJ2-7
size: few
V: TRBV10-3

CDR3: CASSSRGGGTDTQYF
DNA: TGCGCCAGCAGCTCGCGGGGTGGCGGCACAGATACGCAGTATTTT
length: 15
D: .
J: TRBJ2-3
size: .
V: TRBV5-1

CDR3: CASSLHRGLYNEQFF
DNA: TGTGCCAGCAGCTTGCACAGGGGGCTATACAATGAGCAGTTCTTC
length: 15
D: TRBD1
J: TRBJ2-1
size: .
V: TRBV5-6

CDR3: CASSLHGRNEKLFF
DNA: TGTGCCAGCAGCTTGCACGGACGGAATGAAAAACTGTTTTTT
length: 14
D: .
J: TRBJ1-4
size: .
V: TRBV5-6

CDR3: CASSAGLAGVDTQYF
DNA: TGCGCCAGCAGTGCCGGACTAGCGGGAGTGGATACGCAGTATTTT
length: 15
D: TRBD2
J: TRBJ2-3
size: .
V: TRBV10-2

CDR3: CASSLWATGTGDQPQHF
DNA: TGTGCCAGCAGTTTATGGGCTACCGGGACAGGGGATCAGCCCCAGCATTTT
length: 17
D: TRBD1
J: TRBJ1-5
size: few
V: TRBV28

CDR3: CASSPHRGRWEGYTF
DNA: TGCGCCAGCAGCCCCCACAGGGGGCGATGGGAAGGCTACACCTTC
length: 15
D: TRBD1
J: TRBJ1-2
size: .
V: TRBV4-1

CDR3: CASSLPRTGFSNQPQHF
DNA: TGTGCCAGCAGTTTACCCCGGACAGGGTTTAGCAATCAGCCCCAGCATTTT
length: 17
D: TRBD1
J: TRBJ1-5
size: .
V: TRBV28

CDR3: CASSPTGTQETQYF
DNA: TGTGCCAGCAGTCCCACCGGCACCCAAGAGACCCAGTACTTC
length: 14
D: .
J: TRBJ2-5
size: .
V: TRBV28

CDR3: CASSVSGSSYNEQFF
DNA: TGTGCCAGCAGCGTTAGCGGAAGCTCCTACAATGAGCAGTTCTTC
length: 15
D: .
J: TRBJ2-1
size: .
V: TRBV2

CDR3: CASSPPSGVYYGYTF
DNA: TGTGCCAGCTCACCTCCCTCCGGGGTTTACTATGGCTACACCTTC
length: 15
D: .
J: TRBJ1-2
size: .
V: TRBV18

CDR3: CASSLFRRGSNSPLHF
DNA: TGTGCCAGCAGCTTATTTCGTAGGGGGAGTAATTCACCCCTCCACTTT
length: 16
D: .
J: TRBJ1-6
size: once
V: TRBV7-8

CDR3: CASSVEGDTEAFF
DNA: TGTGCCAGCAGTGTGGAGGGAGACACTGAAGCTTTCTTT
length: 13
D: .
J: TRBJ1-1
size: .
V: TRBV2

CDR3: CASSIGKDSPLHF
DNA: TGTGCCAGTAGTATCGGAAAGGATTCACCCCTCCACTTT
length: 13
D: .
J: TRBJ1-6
size: .
V: TRBV19

CDR3: CASSQDGGAKNIQYF
DNA: TGCGCCAGCAGCCAAGATGGGGGAGCCAAAAACATTCAGTACTTC
length: 15
D: .
J: TRBJ2-4
size: .
V: TRBV4-3

CDR3: CASSLLAESSGNTIYF
DNA: TGTGCCAGCAGCTTGTTGGCGGAGAGCTCTGGAAACACCATATATTTT
length: 16
D: .
J: TRBJ1-3
size: .
V: TRBV5-6